A selection of T cell receptor beta chains follows, all from one sample in a study of identical twins. TCRdb passed the 5' RACE reads through MiXCR, listing each CDR3 protein once. This table holds some 500,000 distinct CDR3 sequences, around an eighth found once. Another study also made use of these data, one on yellow fever vaccine responses in identical twins.

The specimen sequenced was CD4+ T cells sorted from blood. These TCRs come from a woman between 18 and 29 years old in good health. Each CDR3 is given with its conserved first and last residue. The D gene is left open where the match is weak. The size entry is marked missing in some rows and otherwise reads once, few, many or a size class.

J,D,V,size,CDR3,DNA
TRBJ2-5,TRBD2,TRBV27,many,CASSLIGTRREETQYF,TGTGCCAGCAGTCTAATAGGGACTAGGAGGGAAGAGACCCAGTACTTC
TRBJ2-7,TRBD2,TRBV20-1,few,CSSNRGLAGSSYEQYF,TGCAGTTCCAACAGGGGACTAGCGGGAAGCTCCTACGAGCAGTACTTC
TRBJ2-7,.,TRBV12-3/TRBV12-4,.,CASSRTRREQYF,TGTGCCAGCAGCCGCACCAGGAGGGAGCAGTACTTC
TRBJ2-5,TRBD2,TRBV15,few,CATSRALAGGTQETQYF,TGTGCCACCAGCAGAGCTTTAGCGGGGGGGACACAAGAGACCCAGTACTTC
TRBJ2-7,.,TRBV12-3/TRBV12-4,many,CASALWADEQYF,TGTGCCAGCGCCCTTTGGGCCGACGAGCAGTACTTC
TRBJ2-7,.,TRBV4-3,few,CASSQDSGEKQYF,TGCGCCAGCAGCCAAGATTCTGGGGAAAAGCAGTACTTC
TRBJ1-2,.,TRBV12-3/TRBV12-4,many,CASSLGVTGGYTF,TGTGCCAGCAGTTTAGGGGTCACGGGCGGCTACACCTTC
TRBJ2-6,.,TRBV9,.,CASSVGQAGANVLTF,TGTGCCAGCAGCGTGGGACAAGCTGGGGCCAACGTCCTGACTTTC
TRBJ2-5,TRBD1,TRBV5-1,.,CASSLKPGTGHQETQYF,TGCGCCAGCAGCTTGAAACCCGGGACAGGTCACCAAGAGACCCAGTACTTC
TRBJ1-1,TRBD1,TRBV7-2,few,CASSRQGKSTEAFF,TGTGCCAGCAGCCGACAGGGTAAGAGCACTGAAGCTTTCTTT
TRBJ1-6,TRBD1,TRBV6-1,.,CASSSIGQGERPLHF,TGTGCCAGCAGCTCTATCGGACAGGGCGAAAGGCCCCTCCACTTT
TRBJ2-3,.,TRBV5-1,many,CASSLGQGPDTQYF,TGCGCCAGCAGCTTGGGGCAGGGGCCCGATACGCAGTATTTT
TRBJ2-1,TRBD2,TRBV18,.,CASSPGSGPGLNEQFF,TGTGCCAGCTCACCGGGTAGCGGGCCGGGGTTGAATGAGCAGTTCTTC
TRBJ2-3,.,TRBV7-3,.,CASSLGPGRGADTQYF,TGTGCCAGCAGCTTAGGTCCGGGCAGGGGTGCAGATACGCAGTATTTT
TRBJ2-5,TRBD2,TRBV12-3/TRBV12-4,.,CASSLGGGVQETQYF,TGTGCCAGCAGTTTAGGTGGGGGGGTCCAAGAGACCCAGTACTTC
TRBJ2-7,TRBD2,TRBV2,few,CASSPQGLAGYNEQYF,TGTGCCAGCAGTCCCCAGGGACTAGCGGGCTACAACGAGCAGTACTTC
TRBJ2-7,TRBD2,TRBV7-2,few,CASSIKLAGKGQYF,TGTGCCAGCAGCATTAAGCTAGCGGGAAAGGGGCAGTACTTC
TRBJ2-5,TRBD2,TRBV20-1,.,CSARDRLAGVSETQYF,TGCAGTGCTAGAGATCGACTAGCGGGAGTATCGGAGACCCAGTACTTC
TRBJ2-5,.,TRBV10-3,few,CASGPSQETQYF,TGTGCCAGCGGGCCTAGTCAAGAGACCCAGTACTTC
TRBJ2-5,.,TRBV29-1,.,CSVEVGNLGETQYF,TGCAGCGTTGAAGTTGGCAATCTTGGGGAGACCCAGTACTTC
TRBJ2-5,.,TRBV29-1,many,CSVGQETQYF,TGCAGCGTTGGCCAAGAGACCCAGTACTTC
TRBJ2-7,TRBD1,TRBV20-1,few,CSARPITGGLSYEYF,TGCAGTGCTAGACCCATCACAGGGGGCCTCTCCTACGAGTACTTC
TRBJ2-3,TRBD2,TRBV4-2,many,CASSQDPSGALPDTQYF,TGTGCCAGCAGCCAAGATCCCAGCGGGGCCTTACCAGATACGCAGTATTTT